A selection of T cell receptor beta chains follows, all from one sample in a study of post-analysis software for immune sequencing data. TCRdb redid the calling of the PCR reads with MiXCR, one entry per CDR3 protein. Of 350,000 to 500,000 distinct CDR3 sequences in the sample, roughly 40% were seen once. Sequencing was carried out using blood. The receptors derive from a girl under 10 years old with multiple sclerosis. Both conserved end residues are trimmed from each CDR3. The size entry is marked missing in some rows and otherwise reads once, few, many or a size class.

clone_size: few; v_call: TRBV20-1; cdr3_aa: SAGHGTSGYNEQF
clone_size: -; v_call: TRBV5-1; cdr3_aa: ASSLEGGVDEQF
clone_size: -; v_call: TRBV12-3/TRBV12-4; cdr3_aa: ASSPEGIQPQH
clone_size: -; v_call: TRBV6-6; cdr3_aa: ASTPGGHGYT
clone_size: -; v_call: TRBV7-2; cdr3_aa: ASSPGLAGATEQF
clone_size: many; v_call: TRBV5-1; cdr3_aa: ASCVGTSATYNEQF
clone_size: -; v_call: TRBV24-1; cdr3_aa: ATSESPGRATRSYEQY
clone_size: -; v_call: TRBV6-5; cdr3_aa: ASSYSRSGSYSGYEQY
clone_size: -; v_call: TRBV6-2/TRBV6-3; cdr3_aa: ASSQRQGEQF
clone_size: many; v_call: TRBV28; cdr3_aa: ASSFKGRIWETQY
clone_size: -; v_call: TRBV27; cdr3_aa: AGSLVGLAEQY
clone_size: -; v_call: TRBV7-8; cdr3_aa: ASSSLDLASSYNEQF
clone_size: few; v_call: TRBV27; cdr3_aa: ASSQPGLSYEQY
clone_size: few; v_call: TRBV7-9; cdr3_aa: ASSSWTGGRDTQY
clone_size: many; v_call: TRBV29-1; cdr3_aa: SVAIAYSTYEQY